This entry features one TCR beta chain sequence. What it binds is unknown. Method: immunoSEQ multiplex PCR; TCRdb's copy keeps in-frame clones and lacks some. This table holds about 16,000 clones, under 85% found once. This sample was included in a study of high-grade serous ovarian cancer treatment subgroups. The study, taken as a whole, reports: Different patients shared almost no repertoire; same-patient tumors shared about 0.11 to 0.79. TCR relatedness rose with neoantigen level and trended with mutation load. Spatial context was lost because tumors were sequenced in bulk.

The tumor samples were collected prior to definitive surgery or chemotherapy. J gave up 5 bases and V 5 bases, and 11 bases lay outside the gene matches. CDR1 SEHNR and CDR2 FQNEAQ come from the germline V gene (reference sequence). There are 16 residues in the CDR3. This sequence was found in a human donor with high-grade serous ovarian cancer. This sequence joins TRBV7-9 and TRBJ2-5; 10 nucleotides agree with TRBD2. Sequenced: tumor tissue. CDR3 DNA: TGTGCCAGCAGCCAGGCAAGCGGGGGGGCGAGCGAGACCCAGTACTTC. It yields the protein CASSQASGGASETQYF.